This TCR beta chain was sequenced in a study of shared clonotypes between healthy human individuals (dated by TCRdb to 2019 to 2021). Describing the broader study: The cohort comprised two women and a few men aged 18 to 49 years. For each donor, CD4 naive and CD4 memory were each given three plates, CD8 naive was given two plates, and CD8 memory was given one plate. To estimate repertoire size and how much clonotype sharing occurs between individuals, the study deeply sequenced the blood TCR repertoires of several healthy adults. To increase sequencing depth and limit assay-specific biases, TCR repertoire library preparation and sequencing were carried out by different laboratories using diverse techniques. Each donor's leukapheresis produced roughly between roughly 0.9 and 9 billion PBMCs. Study-wide conclusions, independent of this receptor: Estimated clonotype richness was generally larger for naive than for memory subsets. Because the study included only a small number of donors, the genetic and exposure-history diversity represented was limited. Even with the large sequencing depth, rarefaction of the sorted-subset datasets indicated that sequencing was incomplete. Sampling was limited to blood, and TCR repertoires in tissue likely differ from TCR repertoires in blood. Higher generation probabilities were observed for clonotypes shared by all four sorted-subset donors than for non-shared clonotypes. Based on pairwise subsampling, the degree of clonotype sharing among donors was expected to be affected by sequencing depth. When four donors were compared, the shared fraction of clonotypes was around 5.1% for naive CD4, around 3.5% for naive CD8, 2.3% for memory CD4, and 0.35% to 0.4% for memory CD8.

V loses 5 bases, J loses 3 bases, and the germline ends lie 9 bases apart. Spanning cysteine to phenylalanine, the CDR3 consists of 13 amino acids. Left in the record is the CDR3 DNA by itself, 39 bases read in frame from the first base. From the germline V gene (reference sequence), CDR1 is SGHNT and CDR2 is YYREEE. Using the deep immunoSEQ assay, TCR CDR3 regions were amplified from genomic DNA by multiplex PCR. Extracted genomic DNA from each cell subset was spread evenly across all wells of several immunoSEQ 96-well plates, with each plate serving as a replicate. For sorted subsets, roughly 190 ng of genomic DNA, equivalent to around 29,000 T cell genomes, went into each replicate PCR. Purified libraries were measured with a Qubit 3.0 fluorometer, size-checked on a Bioanalyzer 2100, and measured again with the KAPA Library Quantification kit. Each immunoSEQ 96-well plate was sequenced on its own single-read 150-cycle Illumina NextSeq 550 flow cell. In the original analysis: Because the immunoSEQ output included only junctional sequences and no quality scores, the filtering could not be the same as the filtering used for full-length reads. Sequences were annotated with PyIR, a Python wrapper for IgBLAST v1.9, using IMGT germline references to assign V/J genes and CDR3. Reads were filtered out if the reads had weak V/J assignments (E-value above 1e-6), no CDR3, stop codons, out-of-frame junctions, or ambiguous translated residues. V3J clonotypes were defined as sequences sharing the same inferred V gene, J gene, and CDR3 amino acid sequence. Percentage overlap between repertoires was calculated by dividing the number of shared unique clonotypes by the size of the smaller repertoire. Repertoire richness was assessed with RTK rarefaction, the Chao1 estimator, and Recon v2.1 estimates of unobserved clonotypes. Generation probabilities were computed with OLGA for all TCRbeta clonotypes obtained by the gDNA method from a few donors. In its TCRdb copy, this immuneACCESS table keeps in-frame sequences only and misses some clones. Where compared with another copy, unresolved V genes explain less than half of these, and the others have no known cause. D and trimming were read from the DNA, whereas the V and J calls and clone size are those reported in that table. Recorded for this sample are fewer than 1.4 million clones; approximately 78% of them occurred a single time. The top ten clonotypes cover 0.55% to 0.7% of the sample.

As for this clone: This clone's antigen is unknown. There are no base qualities to consult, and no much larger clone falls within one base.

Healthy HIV-negative adults with no recently reported acute infections or vaccinations were included as donors. Every donor was a Caucasian adult residing in Nashville, Tennessee, USA. Magnetic negative selection was used to enrich CD4+ T cells, after which naive cells were positively selected on CD45RA and the negative fraction became the memory subset. After blood collection by leukapheresis, PBMCs were isolated using Ficoll-Histopaque density gradient centrifugation and then cryopreserved in the vapor phase of liquid nitrogen. Analytical flow cytometry was used to check the purity and quantity of every magnetically sorted T cell population. Genomic DNA was isolated from every sorted fraction and measured by UV absorbance on a Nanodrop 2000c.

The receptor comes from a man in his late teens or twenties in good health. Some clones in this sample may be carry-over from other donors' samples. Specimen: memory CD4+ T cells from PBMCs. The label giving this sample's cell subset or site can be read as: CD45RA-negative fraction. Recombination linked TRBV5-4 to TRBJ2-1; confidence is insufficient to name the D gene. In nucleotides, the sequence is TGTGCCAGCAGTAAAGGCGGCTACAATGAGCAGTTCTTC. Protein translation: CASSKGGYNEQFF.